This T cell receptor beta chain was captured by sequencing in a study of Graves' ophthalmopathy and Graves' hyperthyroidism. As regards this clonotype: The target antigen is unknown.

TCR beta CDR3 regions were amplified from RNA transcripts. An opening RT-PCR round employed HTBI primers and preceded a second-round multiplex PCR. TCRdb reprocessed the multiplex PCR reads via MiXCR and lists one record per CDR3 protein. The data show approximately 540,000 distinct CDR3 sequences, less than 40% seen once. This CDR3 is built from 16 residues. CDR1 is SGHRS, CDR2 YFSETQ, per germline. V shed 0 bases, J shed 4 bases, and the junction held 7 bases outside the gene matches. Study-wide findings and caveats: Stable hyperthyroidism and ophthalmopathy were told apart by a 13-signature model, which achieved about 88% sensitivity and just over 80% specificity. Most expanded clonotypes from thyroid (those above 0.001 frequency) were also found in blood.

Material for sequencing was peripheral blood or thyroid tissue (not recorded which). The sequence came from an adult man with Graves' hyperthyroidism. V and J are TRBV5-1 and TRBJ2-7; 10 bases agree with TRBD2. CDR3 coding DNA: TGCGCCAGCAGCTTGGGCCCTAGCGGGAGCACGTACGAGCAGTACTTC. It specifies CASSLGPSGSTYEQYF.